The 10 T cell receptor beta chains presented below share a single source sample, sequenced in a study of blood T cell repertoires in COVID-19. Clones were read by immunoSEQ multiplex PCR, and TCRdb kept only the in-frame ones, dropping some. The sample records 45,000 to 60,000 clones, around 84% being singletons. Material for sequencing was peripheral blood. The receptors derive from a man between 65 and 79 years old with active COVID-19.

The rearrangement uses TRBV5-5 and TRBJ1-4, with TRBD1 matching 12 bases. This CDR3 spans 15 amino acids. The trim removed 4 bases at V and 10 bases at J, leaving 8 bases unmatched. CDR1 SGHKS and CDR2 YYEKEE come from the germline V gene (reference sequence). The CDR3 here is CASSGPGQGARKLFF. In DNA, the CDR3 is TGTGCCAGCAGCGGCCCGGGACAGGGGGCACGAAAACTGTTTTTT. The variable domain in full, with the rest retrieved from reference TRBV5-5 and TRBJ1-4, is DAGVTQSPTHLIKTRGQQVTLRCSPISGHKSVSWYQQVLGQGPQFIFQYYEKEERGRGNFPDRFSARQFPNYSSELNVNALLLGDSALYLCASSGPGQGARKLFFGSGTQLSVL.

This chain joins TRBV6-2 or TRBV6-3 and TRBJ1-2; D remains ambiguous. V shed 5 bases and J shed 8 bases, with 12 bases lying between them. The CDR3 runs to 12 residues. Germline V CDR1 and CDR2: MNHEY, SVGEGT. CDR3 in amino acids: CASSNPAGGYTF. The CDR3 region has the DNA TGTGCCAGCAGTAACCCCGCGGGGGGCTACACCTTC.

This rearrangement joins TRBV7-2 to TRBJ2-7; TRBD2 aligns across 10 bases. Trimming removed 2 bases from V and 6 bases from J; junction bases left unmatched: 4. Per germline, CDR1 SGHTA and CDR2 FQGNSA. The CDR3 is 14 residues long. CDR3 coding DNA: TGTGCCAGCAGCTTAAGCGGGGGGGTGTTCGAGCAGTACTTC. This translates into CASSLSGGVFEQYF.

The rearrangement uses TRBV4-3 and TRBJ2-3; D unclear. Germline loops: CDR1 LGHNA, CDR2 YSLEER. The CDR3 length is 15 residues. Between the trimmed V and J ends, which lost 0 bases and 0 bases, there was a span of 7 bases. CDR3: CASSQDPYSTDTQYF. Here the CDR3 DNA reads TGCGCCAGCAGCCAAGATCCGTATAGCACAGATACGCAGTATTTT.

The V gene is TRBV7-9, the J gene TRBJ1-4; 9 bases are shared with TRBD1. V shed 4 bases and J 8 bases; nucleotides not matched to a gene: 8. CDR3 length: 15 residues. Germline V gene sequence: CDR1 SEHNR, CDR2 FQNEAQ (reference sequence). Here the CDR3 reads CASSYQDRGREKLFF. CDR3 sequence (DNA): TGTGCCAGCAGCTATCAGGACAGGGGTCGGGAAAAACTGTTTTTT.

With regard to this clone: This may come from a read error, since a much larger clone is one base off. The chain recombines TRBV3-1 (or the pseudogene TRBV3-2) with TRBJ2-2; 10 nucleotides agree with TRBD1. The CDR3 is 16 residues long. Germline CDR1 is LGHDT and CDR2 is YNNKEL (reference sequence). V trimming: 4 bases; J trimming: 4 bases; junction bases outside the gene matches: 6. The CDR3 region has the DNA TGTGCCAGCAGCCCTTTCGGGACAGGGGTCACCGGGGAGCTGTTTTTT. It is translated as CASSPFGTGVTGELFF.

The CDR3 sequence is CASSIGGPGATQYF. The CDR3 DNA follows: TGTGCCAGTAGTATAGGGGGCCCTGGGGCCACCCAGTACTTC. The chain joins TRBV19 to TRBJ2-5; weak D call: TRBD1 (5 bases). The germline CDR1 and CDR2 sequences are LNHDA and SQIVND (reference sequence). This CDR3 has 14 residues. The V and J ends lost 1 base and 8 bases respectively, with 14 bases between them. Filled out from reference TRBV19 and TRBJ2-5, the complete variable domain reads DGGITQSPKYLFRKEGQNVTLSCEQNLNHDAMYWYRQDPGQGLRLIYYSQIVNDFQKGDIAEGYSVSREKKESFPLTVTSAQKNPTAFYLCASSIGGPGATQYFGPGTRLLVL.

The rearrangement uses TRBV5-1 and TRBJ2-3; 11 bases fit TRBD1. CDR3 size: 17 residues. The ends lost 0 bases at V and 4 bases at J; junction bases unmatched: 7. Germline values: CDR1 SGHRS, CDR2 YFSETQ. CDR3 DNA: TGCGCCAGCAGCTTGGCCGCAGGGACAGGGGGATCAGATACGCAGTATTTT. It translates to CASSLAAGTGGSDTQYF. Based on the CDR3 plus reference TRBV5-1 and TRBJ2-3, the full variable domain is KAGVTQTPRYLIKTRGQQVTLSCSPISGHRSVSWYQQTPGQGLQFLFEYFSETQRNKGNFPGRFSGRQFSNSRSEMNVSTLELGDSALYLCASSLAAGTGGSDTQYFGPGTRLTVL.

This clone was observed a single time. The chain joins TRBV4-3 to TRBJ1-3; no definite D call. Germline CDR1 LGHNA, CDR2 YSLEER. The V end was cut by 0 bases, the J end by 0 bases, with 9 bases between. This CDR3 comprises 16 residues. The CDR3 DNA is TGCGCCAGCAGCCAAGAGTTGCAGGACTCTGGAAACACCATATATTTT. It is translated as CASSQELQDSGNTIYF.

The chain couples TRBV7-6 to TRBJ2-1, with 10 bases identical to TRBD1. The germline gives CDR1 SGHVS, CDR2 FNYEAQ. CDR3 size: 15 residues. J was trimmed by 8 bases and V by 4 bases; bases with no gene match: 8. This CDR3 reads CASSSNPGQGYEQFF. DNA of the CDR3: TGTGCCAGCAGCTCAAATCCGGGACAGGGGTATGAGCAGTTCTTC.